Following are 4 T cell receptor beta chains from one sample sequenced in a study of T cell repertoires in cytomegalovirus infection. One entry per CDR3 protein, called by TCRdb with MiXCR from the reads. The table has roughly 280,000 distinct CDR3 sequences, approximately 9.1% seen once. Sequences were obtained from PBMCs. These receptors were taken from a human donor in good health (CMV status not recorded). Some clones in this sample may be carry-over from other donors' samples.

In this sample, this clonotype turned up a few times. The chain combines TRBV28 with TRBJ1-5; D ambiguous. CDR3 length: 13 amino acids. Germline CDR1 reads MDHEN; CDR2 reads SYDVKM. V lost 8 bases and J lost 3, with 11 bases in between. The DNA for the CDR3 is TGTGCCAGCGGTTACAGCATCAATCAGCCCCAGCATTTT. Translation: CASGYSINQPQHF. The whole variable domain, filled in from reference TRBV28 and TRBJ1-5, reads DVKVTQSSRYLVKRTGEKVFLECVQDMDHENMFWYRQDPGLGLRLIYFSYDVKMKEKGDIPEGYSVSREKKERFSLILESASTNQTSMYLCASGYSINQPQHFGDGTRLSIL.

In its sample, this clonotype was seen many times. The CDR3 nucleotides are TGTGCCAGCAGAAGGGATGTTAATGAAAAACTGTTTTTT. Translating gives CASRRDVNEKLFF. The chain has TRBV7-2 and TRBJ1-4; the D is unclear. Per the germline V gene, CDR1 is SGHTA and CDR2 is FQGNSA. V lost 6 bases, J lost 4 bases, and 9 bases lay in between. The CDR3 is 13 amino acids.

This clonotype has a count of ten or more. The chain joins TRBV12-3 or TRBV12-4 to TRBJ2-2; D gene ambiguous. V was pared by 5 bases and J by 4 bases, with 8 bases between. The CDR3 totals 13 residues. As DNA, the CDR3 is TGTGCCAGCAGTACGGACCTCACCGGGGAGCTGTTTTTT. Translating gives CASSTDLTGELFF.

This clonotype was recorded at least ten times. The genes are TRBV7-2 and TRBJ2-5, with D uncertain. The CDR3 contains 12 residues. CDR1 SGHTA and CDR2 FQGNSA come from the germline V gene. V was trimmed by 5 bases and J by 5 bases, leaving 9 bases between them. CDR3 sequence reads: CASSPHSETQYF. The CDR3 DNA is TGTGCCAGCAGCCCTCACTCGGAGACCCAGTACTTC. The full variable domain, its missing parts supplied by reference TRBV7-2 and TRBJ2-5, is GAGVSQSPSNKVTEKGKDVELRCDPISGHTALYWYRQSLGQGLEFLIYFQGNSAPDKSGLPSDRFSAERTGGSVSTLTIQRTQQEDSAVYLCASSPHSETQYFGPGTRLLVL.